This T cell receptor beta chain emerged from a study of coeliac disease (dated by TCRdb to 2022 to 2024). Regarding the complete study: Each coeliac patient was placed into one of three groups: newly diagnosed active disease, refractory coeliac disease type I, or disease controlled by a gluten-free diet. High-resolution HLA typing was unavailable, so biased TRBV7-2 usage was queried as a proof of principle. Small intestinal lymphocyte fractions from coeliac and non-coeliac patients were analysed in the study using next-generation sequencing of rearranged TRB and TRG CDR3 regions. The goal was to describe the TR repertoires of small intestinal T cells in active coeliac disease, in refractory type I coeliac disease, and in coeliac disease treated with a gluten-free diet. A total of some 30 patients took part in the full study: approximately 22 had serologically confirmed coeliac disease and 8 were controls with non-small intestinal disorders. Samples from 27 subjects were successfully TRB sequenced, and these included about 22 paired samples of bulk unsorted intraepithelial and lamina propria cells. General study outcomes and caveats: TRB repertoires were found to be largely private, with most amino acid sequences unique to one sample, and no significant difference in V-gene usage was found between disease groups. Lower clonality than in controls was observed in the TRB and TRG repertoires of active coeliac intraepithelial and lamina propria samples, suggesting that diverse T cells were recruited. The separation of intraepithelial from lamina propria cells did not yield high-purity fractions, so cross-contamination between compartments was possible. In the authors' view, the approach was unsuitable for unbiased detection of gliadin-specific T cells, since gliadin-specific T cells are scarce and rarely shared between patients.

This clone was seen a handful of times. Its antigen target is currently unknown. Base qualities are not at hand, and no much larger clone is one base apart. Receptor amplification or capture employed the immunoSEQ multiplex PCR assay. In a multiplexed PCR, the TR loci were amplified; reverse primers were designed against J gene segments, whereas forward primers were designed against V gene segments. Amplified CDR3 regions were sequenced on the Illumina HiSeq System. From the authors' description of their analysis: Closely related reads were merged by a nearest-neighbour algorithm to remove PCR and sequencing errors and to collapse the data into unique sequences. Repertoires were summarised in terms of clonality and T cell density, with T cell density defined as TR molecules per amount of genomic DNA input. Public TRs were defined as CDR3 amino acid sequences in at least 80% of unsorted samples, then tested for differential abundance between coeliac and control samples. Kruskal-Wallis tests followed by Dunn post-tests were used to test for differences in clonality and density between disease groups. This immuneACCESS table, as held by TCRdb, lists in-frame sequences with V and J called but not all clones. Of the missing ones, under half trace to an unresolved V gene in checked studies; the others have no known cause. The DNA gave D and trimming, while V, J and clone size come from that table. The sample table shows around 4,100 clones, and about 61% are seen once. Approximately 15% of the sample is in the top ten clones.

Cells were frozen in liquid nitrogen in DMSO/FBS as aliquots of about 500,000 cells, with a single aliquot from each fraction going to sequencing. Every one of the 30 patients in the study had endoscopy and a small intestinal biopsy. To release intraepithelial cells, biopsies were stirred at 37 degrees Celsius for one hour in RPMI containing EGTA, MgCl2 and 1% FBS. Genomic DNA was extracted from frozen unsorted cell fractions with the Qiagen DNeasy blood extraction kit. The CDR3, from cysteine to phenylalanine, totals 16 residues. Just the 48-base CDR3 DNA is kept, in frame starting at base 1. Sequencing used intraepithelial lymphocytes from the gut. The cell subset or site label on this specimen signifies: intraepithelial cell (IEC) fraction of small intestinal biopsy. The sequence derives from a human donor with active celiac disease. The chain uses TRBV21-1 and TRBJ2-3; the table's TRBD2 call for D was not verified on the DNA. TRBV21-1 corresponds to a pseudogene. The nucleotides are TGTGCCAGCAGCACGAGGACTAGCGGGAGGATATATACGCAGTATTTT. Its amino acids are CASSTRTSGRIYTQYF.